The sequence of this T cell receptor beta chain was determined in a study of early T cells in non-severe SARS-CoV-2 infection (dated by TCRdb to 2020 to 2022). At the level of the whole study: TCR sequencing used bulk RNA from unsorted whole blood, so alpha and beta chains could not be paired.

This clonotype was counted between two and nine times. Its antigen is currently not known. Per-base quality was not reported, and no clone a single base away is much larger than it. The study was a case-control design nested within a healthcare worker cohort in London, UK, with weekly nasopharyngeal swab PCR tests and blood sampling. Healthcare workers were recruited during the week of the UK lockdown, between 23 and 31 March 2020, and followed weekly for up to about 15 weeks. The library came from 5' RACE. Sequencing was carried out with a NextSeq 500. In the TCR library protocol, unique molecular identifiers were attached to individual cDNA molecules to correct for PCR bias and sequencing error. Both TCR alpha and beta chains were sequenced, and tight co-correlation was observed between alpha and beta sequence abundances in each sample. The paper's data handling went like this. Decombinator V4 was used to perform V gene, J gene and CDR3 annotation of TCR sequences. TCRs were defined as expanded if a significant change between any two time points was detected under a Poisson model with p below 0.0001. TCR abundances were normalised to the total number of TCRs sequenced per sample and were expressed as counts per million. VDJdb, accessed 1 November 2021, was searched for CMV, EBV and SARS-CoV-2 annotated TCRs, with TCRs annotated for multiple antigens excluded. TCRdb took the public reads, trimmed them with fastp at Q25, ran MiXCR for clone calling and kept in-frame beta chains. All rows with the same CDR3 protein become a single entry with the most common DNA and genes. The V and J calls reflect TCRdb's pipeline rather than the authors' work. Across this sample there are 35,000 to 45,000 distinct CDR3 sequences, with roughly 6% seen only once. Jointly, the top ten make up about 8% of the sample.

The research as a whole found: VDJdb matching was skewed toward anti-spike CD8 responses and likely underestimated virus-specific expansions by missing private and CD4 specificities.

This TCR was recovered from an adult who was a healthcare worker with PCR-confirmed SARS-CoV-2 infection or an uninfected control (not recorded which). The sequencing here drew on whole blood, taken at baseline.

The sequenced DNA: TGCAGTGCTAGAGACCCAACTGAGCGGGGTAACGCCTACGAGCAGTACTTC. This is translated as CSARDPTERGNAYEQYF. The chain couples TRBV20-1 to TRBJ2-7; the central 7 bases match TRBD2. Trimming leaves V shorter by 0 bases and J shorter by 2 bases, with the junction holding 13 bases beyond the gene matches. In the germline V gene (reference sequence), CDR1 corresponds to DFQATT and CDR2 to SNEGSKA. Inclusive of the bounding cysteine and phenylalanine, the CDR3 is 17 residues long. CDR3 DNA is the only sequence kept; it has 51 bases, read in frame from the first base.